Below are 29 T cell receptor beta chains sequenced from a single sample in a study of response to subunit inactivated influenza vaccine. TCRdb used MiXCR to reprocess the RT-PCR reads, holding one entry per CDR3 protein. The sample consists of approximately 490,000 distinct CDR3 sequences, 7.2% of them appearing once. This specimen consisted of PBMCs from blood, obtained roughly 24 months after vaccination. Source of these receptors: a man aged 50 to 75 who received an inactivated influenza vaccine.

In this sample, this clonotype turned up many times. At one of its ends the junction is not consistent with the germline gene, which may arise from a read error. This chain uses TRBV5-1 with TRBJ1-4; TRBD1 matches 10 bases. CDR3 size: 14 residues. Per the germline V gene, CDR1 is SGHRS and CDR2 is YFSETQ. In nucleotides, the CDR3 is TGTGCCAGCAGCCCCGGACAGGGGGGTGAAAAACTGTTTTTT. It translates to CASSPGQGGEKLFF.

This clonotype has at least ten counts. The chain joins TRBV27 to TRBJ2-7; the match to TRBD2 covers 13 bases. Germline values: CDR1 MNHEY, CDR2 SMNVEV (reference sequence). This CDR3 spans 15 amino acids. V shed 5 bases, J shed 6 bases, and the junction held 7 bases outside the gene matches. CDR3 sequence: CASSPWTSGSSEQYF. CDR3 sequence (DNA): TGTGCCAGCAGTCCGTGGACTAGCGGGAGTTCCGAGCAGTACTTC.

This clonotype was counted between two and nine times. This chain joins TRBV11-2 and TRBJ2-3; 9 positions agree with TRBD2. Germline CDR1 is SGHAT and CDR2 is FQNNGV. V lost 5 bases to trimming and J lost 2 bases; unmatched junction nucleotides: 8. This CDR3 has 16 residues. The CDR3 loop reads CASSRSGGYLTDTQYF. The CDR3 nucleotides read TGTGCCAGCAGCCGGAGCGGGGGGTACCTCACAGATACGCAGTATTTT. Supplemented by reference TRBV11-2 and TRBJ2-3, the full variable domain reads EAGVAQSPRYKIIEKRQSVAFWCNPISGHATLYWYQQILGQGPKLLIQFQNNGVVDDSQLPKDRFSAERLKGVDSTLKIQPAKLEDSAVYLCASSRSGGYLTDTQYFGPGTRLTVL.

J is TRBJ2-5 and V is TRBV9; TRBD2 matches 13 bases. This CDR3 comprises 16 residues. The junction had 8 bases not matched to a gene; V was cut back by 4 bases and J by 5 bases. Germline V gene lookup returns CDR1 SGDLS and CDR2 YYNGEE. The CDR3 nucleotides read TGTGCCAGCAGCCGACTAGCGGGAGGAGGATGGGAGACCCAGTACTTC. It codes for CASSRLAGGGWETQYF.

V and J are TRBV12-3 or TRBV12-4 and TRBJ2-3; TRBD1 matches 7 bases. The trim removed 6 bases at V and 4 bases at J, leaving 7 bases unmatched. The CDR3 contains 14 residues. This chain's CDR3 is CASRLTGNSDTQYF. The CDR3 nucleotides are TGTGCCAGCAGATTGACAGGGAATTCAGATACGCAGTATTTT.

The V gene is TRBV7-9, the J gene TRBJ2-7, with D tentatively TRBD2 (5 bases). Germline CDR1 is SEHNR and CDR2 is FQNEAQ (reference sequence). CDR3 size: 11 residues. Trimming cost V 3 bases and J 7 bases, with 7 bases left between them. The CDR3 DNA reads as TGTGCCAGCAGCTTCCAGCGGGAGCAGTACTTC. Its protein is CASSFQREQYF.

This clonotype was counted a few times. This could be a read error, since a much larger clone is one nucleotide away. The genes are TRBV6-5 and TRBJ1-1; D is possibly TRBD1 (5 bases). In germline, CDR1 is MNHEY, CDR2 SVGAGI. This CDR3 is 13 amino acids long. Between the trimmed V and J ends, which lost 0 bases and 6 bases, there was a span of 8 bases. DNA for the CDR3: TGTGCCAGCAGTTACTCGACGGGGGCTGAAGCTTTCTTT. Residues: CASSYSTGAEAFF.

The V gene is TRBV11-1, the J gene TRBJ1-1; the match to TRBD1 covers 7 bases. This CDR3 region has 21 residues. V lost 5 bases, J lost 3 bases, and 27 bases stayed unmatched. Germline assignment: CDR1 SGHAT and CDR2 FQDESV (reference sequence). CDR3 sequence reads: CASSKRSVIPRTGGRDTEAFF. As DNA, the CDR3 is TGTGCCAGCAGCAAGAGGTCAGTAATCCCACGGACAGGCGGCAGGGACACTGAAGCTTTCTTT. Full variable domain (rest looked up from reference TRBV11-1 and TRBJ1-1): EAEVAQSPRYKITEKSQAVAFWCDPISGHATLYWYRQILGQGPELLVQFQDESVVDDSQLPKDRFSAERLKGVDSTLKIQPAELGDSAMYLCASSKRSVIPRTGGRDTEAFFGQGTRLTVV.

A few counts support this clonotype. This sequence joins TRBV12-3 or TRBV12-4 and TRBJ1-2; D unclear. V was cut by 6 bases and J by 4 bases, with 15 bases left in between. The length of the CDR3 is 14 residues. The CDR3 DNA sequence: TGTGCCAGCAGGCCCGGACCAGTCGGCTATGGCTACACCTTC. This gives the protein CASRPGPVGYGYTF.

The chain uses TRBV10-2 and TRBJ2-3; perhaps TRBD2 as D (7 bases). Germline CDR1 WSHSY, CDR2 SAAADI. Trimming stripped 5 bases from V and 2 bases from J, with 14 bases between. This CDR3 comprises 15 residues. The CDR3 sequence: CASSMVAGATDTQYF. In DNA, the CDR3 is TGCGCCAGCAGTATGGTGGCGGGGGCCACAGATACGCAGTATTTT.

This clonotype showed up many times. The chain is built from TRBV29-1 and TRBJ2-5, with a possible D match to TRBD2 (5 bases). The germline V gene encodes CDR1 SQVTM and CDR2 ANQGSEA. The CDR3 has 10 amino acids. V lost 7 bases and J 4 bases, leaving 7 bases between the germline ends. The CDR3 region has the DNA TGCAGCGGGGGAGCAGAGACCCAGTACTTC. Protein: CSGGAETQYF.

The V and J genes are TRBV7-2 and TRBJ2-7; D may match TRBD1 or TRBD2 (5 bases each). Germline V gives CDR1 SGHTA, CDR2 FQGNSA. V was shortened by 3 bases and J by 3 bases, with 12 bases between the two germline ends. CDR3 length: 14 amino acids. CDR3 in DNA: TGTGCCAGCAGCTTTACGGGGACGATCTACGAGCAGTACTTC. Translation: CASSFTGTIYEQYF.

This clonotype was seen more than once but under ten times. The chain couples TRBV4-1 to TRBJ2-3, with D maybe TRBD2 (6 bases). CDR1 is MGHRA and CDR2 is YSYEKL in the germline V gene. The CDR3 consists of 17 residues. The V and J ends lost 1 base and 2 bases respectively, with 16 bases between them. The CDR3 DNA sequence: TGCGCCAGCAGCCAAGGCGTAGGAGGGCCCAACACAGATACGCAGTATTTT. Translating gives CASSQGVGGPNTDTQYF.

The DNA for the CDR3 is TGCAGTGCTAGAGATGAGGGCAGACTTCTATACAATGAGCAGTTCTTC. Encoded protein: CSARDEGRLLYNEQFF. The rearrangement links TRBV20-1 to TRBJ2-1; tentative D call: TRBD2 (5 bases). The CDR3 consists of 16 residues. Trimming removed 0 bases at V and 4 bases at J, with 16 bases between. The germline V gene has CDR1 DFQATT and CDR2 SNEGSKA (reference sequence).

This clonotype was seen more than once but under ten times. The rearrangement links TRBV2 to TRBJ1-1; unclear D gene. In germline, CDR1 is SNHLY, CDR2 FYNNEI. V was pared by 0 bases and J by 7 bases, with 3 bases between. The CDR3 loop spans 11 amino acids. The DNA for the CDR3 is TGTGCCAGCAGTGAAGCGGGTGAAGCTTTCTTT. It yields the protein CASSEAGEAFF. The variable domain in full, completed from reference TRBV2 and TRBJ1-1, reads EPEVTQTPSHQVTQMGQEVILRCVPISNHLYFYWYRQILGQKVEFLVSFYNNEISEKSEIFDDQFSVERPDGSNFTLKIRSTKLEDSAMYFCASSEAGEAFFGQGTRLTVV.

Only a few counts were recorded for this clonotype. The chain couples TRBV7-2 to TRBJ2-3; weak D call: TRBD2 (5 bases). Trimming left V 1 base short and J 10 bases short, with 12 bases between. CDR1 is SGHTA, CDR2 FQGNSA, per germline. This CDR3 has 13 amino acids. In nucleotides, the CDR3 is TGTGCCAGCAGCTTAGGCGGGTCCTCCGCGCAGTATTTT. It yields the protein CASSLGGSSAQYF. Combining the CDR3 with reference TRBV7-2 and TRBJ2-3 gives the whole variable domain GAGVSQSPSNKVTEKGKDVELRCDPISGHTALYWYRQSLGQGLEFLIYFQGNSAPDKSGLPSDRFSAERTGGSVSTLTIQRTQQEDSAVYLCASSLGGSSAQYFGPGTRLTVL.

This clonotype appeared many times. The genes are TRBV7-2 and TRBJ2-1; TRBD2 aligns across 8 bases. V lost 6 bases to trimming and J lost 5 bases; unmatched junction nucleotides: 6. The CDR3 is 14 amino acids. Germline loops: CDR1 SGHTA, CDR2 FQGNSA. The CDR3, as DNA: TGTGCCAGCAGAGCCGGGACTAGAGACAATGAGCAGTTCTTC. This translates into CASRAGTRDNEQFF.

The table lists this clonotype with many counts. The CDR3 loop reads CASSLTSLARDSYEQYF. Written as DNA, the CDR3 is TGCGCCAGCAGCCTGACATCGCTCGCCAGGGATTCCTACGAGCAGTACTTC. The chain combines TRBV4-1 with TRBJ2-7; maybe TRBD1 (5 bases). V lost 4 bases, J lost 1 base, and 20 bases lay in between. The CDR3 consists of 17 residues. The germline CDR1 and CDR2 sequences are MGHRA and YSYEKL.

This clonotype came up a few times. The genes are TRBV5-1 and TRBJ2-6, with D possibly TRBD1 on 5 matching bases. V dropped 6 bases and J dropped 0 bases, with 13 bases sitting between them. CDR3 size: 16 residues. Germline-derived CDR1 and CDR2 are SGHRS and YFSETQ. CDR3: CASIQGASSGANVLTF. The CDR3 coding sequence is TGCGCCAGCATACAAGGGGCAAGCTCTGGGGCCAACGTCCTGACTTTC.

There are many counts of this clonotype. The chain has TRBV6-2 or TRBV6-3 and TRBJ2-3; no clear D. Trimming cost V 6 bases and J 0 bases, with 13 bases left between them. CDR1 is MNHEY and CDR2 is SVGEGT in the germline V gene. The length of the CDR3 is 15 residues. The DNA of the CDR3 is TGTGCCAGCAGCCTAAGCCGCCCGAGCACAGATACGCAGTATTTT. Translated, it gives CASSLSRPSTDTQYF.

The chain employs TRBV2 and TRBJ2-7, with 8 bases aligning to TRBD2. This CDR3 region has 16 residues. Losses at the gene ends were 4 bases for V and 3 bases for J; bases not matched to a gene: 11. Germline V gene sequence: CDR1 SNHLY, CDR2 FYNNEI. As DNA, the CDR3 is TGTGCCAGCAGTGGTGTGTGGAGCGGGAGCCGCTACGAGCAGTACTTC. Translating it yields CASSGVWSGSRYEQYF.

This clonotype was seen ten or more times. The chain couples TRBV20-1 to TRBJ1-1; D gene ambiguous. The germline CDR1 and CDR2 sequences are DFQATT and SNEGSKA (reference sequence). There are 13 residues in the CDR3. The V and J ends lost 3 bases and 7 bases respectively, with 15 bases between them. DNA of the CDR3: TGCAGTGCTAGGGAACACGCGGAGGGTGAAGCTTTCTTT. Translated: CSAREHAEGEAFF.

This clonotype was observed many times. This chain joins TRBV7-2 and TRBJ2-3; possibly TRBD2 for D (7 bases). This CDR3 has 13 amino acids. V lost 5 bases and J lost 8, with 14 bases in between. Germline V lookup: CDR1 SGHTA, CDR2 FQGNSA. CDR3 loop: CASSHPAGATQYF. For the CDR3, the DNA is TGTGCCAGCAGCCACCCGGCGGGGGCTACGCAGTATTTT.

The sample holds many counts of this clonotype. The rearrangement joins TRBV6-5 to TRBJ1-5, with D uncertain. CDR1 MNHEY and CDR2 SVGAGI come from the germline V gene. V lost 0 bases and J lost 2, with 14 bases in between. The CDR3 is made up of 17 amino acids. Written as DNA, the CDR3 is TGTGCCAGCAGTTACTCGATGGGGAGTCTCGGCAATCAGCCCCAGCATTTT. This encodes CASSYSMGSLGNQPQHF.

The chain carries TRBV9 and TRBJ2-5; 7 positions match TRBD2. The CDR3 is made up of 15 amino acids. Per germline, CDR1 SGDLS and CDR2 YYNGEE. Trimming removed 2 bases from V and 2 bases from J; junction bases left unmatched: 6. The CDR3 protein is CASSVERGLQETQYF. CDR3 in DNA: TGTGCCAGCAGCGTCGAGCGGGGACTACAAGAGACCCAGTACTTC.

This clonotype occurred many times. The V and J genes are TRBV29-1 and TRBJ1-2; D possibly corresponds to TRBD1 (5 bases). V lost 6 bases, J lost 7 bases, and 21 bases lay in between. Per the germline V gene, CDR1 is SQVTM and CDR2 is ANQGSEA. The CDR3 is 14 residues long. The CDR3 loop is CSVLPRGGGGGYTF. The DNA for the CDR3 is TGCAGCGTCCTACCAAGGGGCGGCGGCGGTGGCTACACCTTC. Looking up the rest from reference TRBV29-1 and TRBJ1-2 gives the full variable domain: SAVISQKPSRDICQRGTSLTIQCQVDSQVTMMFWYRQQPGQSLTLIATANQGSEATYESGFVIDKFPISRPNLTFSTLTVSNMSPEDSSIYLCSVLPRGGGGGYTFGSGTRLTVV.

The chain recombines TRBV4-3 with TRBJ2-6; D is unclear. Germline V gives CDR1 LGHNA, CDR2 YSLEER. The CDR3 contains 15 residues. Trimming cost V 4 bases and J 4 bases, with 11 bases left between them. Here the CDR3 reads CASSPYRSGANVLTF. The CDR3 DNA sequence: TGCGCCAGCAGCCCCTATAGATCGGGGGCCAACGTCCTGACTTTC.

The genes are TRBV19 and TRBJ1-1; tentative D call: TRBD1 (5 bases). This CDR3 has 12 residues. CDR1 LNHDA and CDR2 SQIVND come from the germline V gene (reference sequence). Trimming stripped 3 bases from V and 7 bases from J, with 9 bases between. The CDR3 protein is CASSIRDGEAFF. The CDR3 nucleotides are TGTGCCAGTAGTATCAGGGATGGTGAAGCTTTCTTT.

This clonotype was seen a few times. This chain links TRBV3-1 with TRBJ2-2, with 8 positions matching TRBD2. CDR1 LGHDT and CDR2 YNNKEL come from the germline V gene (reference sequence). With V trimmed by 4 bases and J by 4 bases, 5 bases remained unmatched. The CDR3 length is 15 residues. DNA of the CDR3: TGTGCCAGCAGCCCGGGACTAGTTTCCACCGGGGAGCTGTTTTTT. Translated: CASSPGLVSTGELFF.